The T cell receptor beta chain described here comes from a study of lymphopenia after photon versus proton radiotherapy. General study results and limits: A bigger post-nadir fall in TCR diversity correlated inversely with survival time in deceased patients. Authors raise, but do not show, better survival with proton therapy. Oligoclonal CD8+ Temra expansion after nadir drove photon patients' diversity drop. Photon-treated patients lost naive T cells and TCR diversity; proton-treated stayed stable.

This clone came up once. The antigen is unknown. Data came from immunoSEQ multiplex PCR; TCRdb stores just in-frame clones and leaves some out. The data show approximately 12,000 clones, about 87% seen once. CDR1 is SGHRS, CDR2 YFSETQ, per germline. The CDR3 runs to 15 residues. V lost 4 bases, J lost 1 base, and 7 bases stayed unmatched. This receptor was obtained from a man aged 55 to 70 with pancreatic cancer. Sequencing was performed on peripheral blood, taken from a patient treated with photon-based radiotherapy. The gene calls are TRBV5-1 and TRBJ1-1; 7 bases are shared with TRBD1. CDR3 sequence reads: CASSEQAGGNTEAFF. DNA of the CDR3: TGCGCCAGCAGCGAACAAGCAGGGGGGAACACTGAAGCTTTCTTT.